This paragraph covers one T cell receptor (beta chain) sequence. Its antigen remains unidentified. A multiplex PCR was run with 60 Vbeta primers and 13 Jbeta primers. The repertoire was sequenced with immunoSEQ multiplex PCR; TCRdb's copy has only in-frame clones and lacks some. There are some 120,000 clones in the sample; roughly 82% occur only once, and 2.5% to 3.5% lies in the top ten. These data originate in a study of cytomegalovirus exposure and HLA in healthy donors. CDR1 SGHRS and CDR2 YFSETQ come from the germline V gene. The CDR3 consists of 14 residues. The V and J ends lost 0 bases and 5 bases respectively, with 10 bases between them. Study outcomes and limitations: Earlier results showed most TCR beta V segments being productive about 87% or about 30% of the time. The investigators catalogued 150 to 200 TCR beta chains as cytomegalovirus-associated. Associated with HLA alleles at 0.05 false discovery rate in a later analysis were around 15,000 TCR beta sequences.

J is TRBJ2-3 and V is TRBV5-1, with D perhaps matching TRBD1 (5 bases). This clonotype originated in a woman aged 18 to 35 in good health and CMV-seropositive. Sequencing was performed on PBMCs. The CDR3 DNA reads as TGCGCCAGCAGCTTGGACCAGGGCAAAGATACGCAGTATTTT. It is translated as CASSLDQGKDTQYF.